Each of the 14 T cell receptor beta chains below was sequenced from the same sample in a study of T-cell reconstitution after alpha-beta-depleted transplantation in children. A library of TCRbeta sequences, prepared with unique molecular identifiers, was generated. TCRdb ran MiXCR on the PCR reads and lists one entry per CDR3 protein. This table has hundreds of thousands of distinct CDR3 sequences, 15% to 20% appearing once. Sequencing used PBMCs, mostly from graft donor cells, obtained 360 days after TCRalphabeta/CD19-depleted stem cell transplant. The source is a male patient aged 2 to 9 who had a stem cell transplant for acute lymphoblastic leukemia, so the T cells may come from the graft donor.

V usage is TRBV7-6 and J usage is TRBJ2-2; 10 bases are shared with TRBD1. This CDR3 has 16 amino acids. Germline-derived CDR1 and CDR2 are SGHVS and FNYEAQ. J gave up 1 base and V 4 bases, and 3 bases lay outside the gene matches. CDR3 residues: CASSSGQGKNTGELFF. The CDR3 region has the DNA TGTGCCAGCAGCTCGGGACAGGGGAAGAACACCGGGGAGCTGTTTTTT.

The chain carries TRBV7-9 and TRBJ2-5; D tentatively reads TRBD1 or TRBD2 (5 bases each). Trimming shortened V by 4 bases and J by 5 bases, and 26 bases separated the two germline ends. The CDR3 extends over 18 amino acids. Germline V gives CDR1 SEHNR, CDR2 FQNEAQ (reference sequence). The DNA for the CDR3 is TGTGCCAGCAGCTGGGCCCTCGAAGGGACCGTGGTTTTTGAGACCCAGTACTTC. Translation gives CASSWALEGTVVFETQYF.

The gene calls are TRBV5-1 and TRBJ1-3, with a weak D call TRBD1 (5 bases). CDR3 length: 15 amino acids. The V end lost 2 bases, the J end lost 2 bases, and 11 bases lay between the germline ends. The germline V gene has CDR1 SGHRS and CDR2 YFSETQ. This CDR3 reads CASSLSTGAGNTIYF. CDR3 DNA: TGCGCCAGCAGCTTATCAACAGGCGCTGGAAACACCATATATTTT.

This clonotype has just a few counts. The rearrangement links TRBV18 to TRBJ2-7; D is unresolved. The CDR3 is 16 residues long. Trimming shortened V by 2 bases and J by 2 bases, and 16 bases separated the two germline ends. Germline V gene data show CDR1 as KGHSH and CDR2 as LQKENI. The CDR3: CASSPWQAGSTYEQYF. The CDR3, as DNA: TGTGCCAGCTCACCATGGCAAGCAGGCTCCACCTACGAGCAGTACTTC.

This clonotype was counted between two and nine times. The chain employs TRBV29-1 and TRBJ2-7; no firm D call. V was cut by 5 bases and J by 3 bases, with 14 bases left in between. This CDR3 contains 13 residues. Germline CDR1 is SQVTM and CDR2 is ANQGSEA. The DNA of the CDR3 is TGCAGCGTTACCCCGGCGGTAGGCTACGAGCAGTACTTC. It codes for CSVTPAVGYEQYF.

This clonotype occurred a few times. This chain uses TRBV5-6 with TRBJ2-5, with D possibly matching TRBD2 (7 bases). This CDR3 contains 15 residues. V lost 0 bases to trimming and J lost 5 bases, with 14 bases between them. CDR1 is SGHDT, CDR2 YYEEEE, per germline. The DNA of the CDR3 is TGTGCCAGCAGCTTGGCGGGGGGCTCTCGGGAGACCCAGTACTTC. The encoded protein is CASSLAGGSRETQYF.

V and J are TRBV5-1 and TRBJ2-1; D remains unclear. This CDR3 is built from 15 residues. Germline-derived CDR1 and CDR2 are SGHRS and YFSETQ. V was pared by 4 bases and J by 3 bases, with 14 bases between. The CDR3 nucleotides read TGCGCCAGCAGCGCGGTGAGGATGGACTACAATGAGCAGTTCTTC. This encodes CASSAVRMDYNEQFF. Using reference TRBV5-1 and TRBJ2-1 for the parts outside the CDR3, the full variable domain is KAGVTQTPRYLIKTRGQQVTLSCSPISGHRSVSWYQQTPGQGLQFLFEYFSETQRNKGNFPGRFSGRQFSNSRSEMNVSTLELGDSALYLCASSAVRMDYNEQFFGPGTRLTVL.

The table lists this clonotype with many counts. Written as DNA, the CDR3 is TGCGCCAGCAGCGGAACAGGGGACTCTGGAAACACCATATATTTT. Amino acid sequence: CASSGTGDSGNTIYF. The V gene is TRBV5-1, the J gene TRBJ1-3; 7 nucleotides align to TRBD1. Germline trimming cut 4 bases from V and 0 bases from J; bases unmatched to any gene: 4. CDR3 length: 15 residues. CDR1 and CDR2 from the germline V gene are SGHRS and YFSETQ.

In nucleotides, the CDR3 is TGTGCCAGCAGTAGACAGGCTTCAGAGACCCAGTACTTC. It yields the protein CASSRQASETQYF. The V gene is TRBV12-3 or TRBV12-4, the J gene TRBJ2-5; maybe TRBD1 (6 bases). Trimming removed 5 bases from V and 4 bases from J, with 11 bases in between. The CDR3 contains 13 residues.

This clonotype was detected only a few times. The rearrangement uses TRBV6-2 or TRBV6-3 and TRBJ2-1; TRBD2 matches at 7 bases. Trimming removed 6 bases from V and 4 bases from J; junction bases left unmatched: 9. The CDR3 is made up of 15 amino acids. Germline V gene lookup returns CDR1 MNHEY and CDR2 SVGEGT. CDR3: CASRLLADAYNEQFF. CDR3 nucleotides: TGTGCCAGCAGGCTCCTAGCGGATGCTTACAATGAGCAGTTCTTC.

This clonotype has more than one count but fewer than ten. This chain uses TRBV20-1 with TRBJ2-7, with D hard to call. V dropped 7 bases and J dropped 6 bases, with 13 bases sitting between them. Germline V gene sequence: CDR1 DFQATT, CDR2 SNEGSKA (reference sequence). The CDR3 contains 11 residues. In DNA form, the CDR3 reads TGCAGTGGCGCACCCTTTTTCGAGCAGTACTTC. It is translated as CSGAPFFEQYF.

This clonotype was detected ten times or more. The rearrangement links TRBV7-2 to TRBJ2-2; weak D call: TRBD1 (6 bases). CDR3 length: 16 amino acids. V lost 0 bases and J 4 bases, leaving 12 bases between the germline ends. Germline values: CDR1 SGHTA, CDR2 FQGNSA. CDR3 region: CASSLALRGGTGELFF. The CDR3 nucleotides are TGTGCCAGCAGCTTAGCACTCAGAGGGGGCACCGGGGAGCTGTTTTTT.

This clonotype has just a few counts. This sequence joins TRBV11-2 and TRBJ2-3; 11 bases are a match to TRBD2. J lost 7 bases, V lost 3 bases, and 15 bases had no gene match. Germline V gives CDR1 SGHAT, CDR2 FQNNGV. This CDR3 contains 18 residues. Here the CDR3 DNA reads TGTGCCAGCAGCTTTGTTCTAGCGGGAGGCCGGGGGAGAAATACGCAGTATTTT. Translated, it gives CASSFVLAGGRGRNTQYF.

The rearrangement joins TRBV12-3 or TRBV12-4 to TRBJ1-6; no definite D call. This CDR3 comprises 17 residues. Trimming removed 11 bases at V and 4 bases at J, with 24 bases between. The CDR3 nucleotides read TGTGCCCCGTGGCGCCTCGTCTCCTCGCTTTATAATTCACCCCTCCACTTT. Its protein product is CAPWRLVSSLYNSPLHF.